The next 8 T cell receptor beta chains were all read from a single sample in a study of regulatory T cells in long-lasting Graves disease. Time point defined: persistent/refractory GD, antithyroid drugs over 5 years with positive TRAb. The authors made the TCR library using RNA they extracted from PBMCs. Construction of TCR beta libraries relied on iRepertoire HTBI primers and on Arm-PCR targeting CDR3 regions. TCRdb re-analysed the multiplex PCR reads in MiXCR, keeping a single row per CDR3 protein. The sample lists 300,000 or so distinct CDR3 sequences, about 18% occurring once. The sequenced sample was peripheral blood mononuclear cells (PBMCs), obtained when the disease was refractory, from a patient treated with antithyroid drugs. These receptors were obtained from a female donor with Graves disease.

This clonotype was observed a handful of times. The CDR3 DNA reads as TGTGCCAGCAGCTTTCCAGGATGGGAGCAGTACTTC. This sequence encodes CASSFPGWEQYF. This chain connects TRBV7-9 to TRBJ2-7; unclear D gene. CDR3 length: 12 residues. Germline values: CDR1 SEHNR, CDR2 FQNEAQ (reference sequence). Trimming took 3 bases from V and 7 from J, leaving 10 bases between them.

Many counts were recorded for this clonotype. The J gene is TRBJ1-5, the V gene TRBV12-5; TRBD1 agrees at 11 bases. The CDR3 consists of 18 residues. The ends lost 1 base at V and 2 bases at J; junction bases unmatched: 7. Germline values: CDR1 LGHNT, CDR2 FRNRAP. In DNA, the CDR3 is TGTGCTAGTGGTTTGGGGACAGGGGGCGTTACAGGCAATCAGCCCCAGCATTTT. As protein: CASGLGTGGVTGNQPQHF.

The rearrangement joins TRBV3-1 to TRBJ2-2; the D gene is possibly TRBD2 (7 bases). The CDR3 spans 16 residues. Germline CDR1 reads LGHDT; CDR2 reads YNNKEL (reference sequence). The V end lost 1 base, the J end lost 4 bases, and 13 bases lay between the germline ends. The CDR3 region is CASSQVGGLGTGELFF. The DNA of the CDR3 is TGTGCCAGCAGCCAAGTGGGGGGGCTGGGCACCGGGGAGCTGTTTTTT.

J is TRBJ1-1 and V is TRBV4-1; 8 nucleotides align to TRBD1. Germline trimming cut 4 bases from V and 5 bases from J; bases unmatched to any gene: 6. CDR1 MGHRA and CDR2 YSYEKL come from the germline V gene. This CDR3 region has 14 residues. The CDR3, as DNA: TGCGCCAGCAGCCGACCAGGGGGCGGAACTGAAGCTTTCTTT. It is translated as CASSRPGGGTEAFF.

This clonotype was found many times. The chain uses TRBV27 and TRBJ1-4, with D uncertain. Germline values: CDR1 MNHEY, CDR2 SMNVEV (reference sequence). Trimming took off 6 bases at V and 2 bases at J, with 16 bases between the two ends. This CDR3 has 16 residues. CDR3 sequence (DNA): TGTGCCAGCAGGGCTACCGGGTTTTCTACTAATGAAAAACTGTTTTTT. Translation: CASRATGFSTNEKLFF.

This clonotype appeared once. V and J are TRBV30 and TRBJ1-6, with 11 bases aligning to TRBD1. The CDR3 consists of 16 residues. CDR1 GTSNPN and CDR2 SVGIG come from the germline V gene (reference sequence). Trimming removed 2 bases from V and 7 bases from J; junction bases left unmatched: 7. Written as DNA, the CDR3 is TGTGCCTGGAGTAGACCGGACAGGGGGCAGAATTCACCCCTCCACTTT. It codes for CAWSRPDRGQNSPLHF.

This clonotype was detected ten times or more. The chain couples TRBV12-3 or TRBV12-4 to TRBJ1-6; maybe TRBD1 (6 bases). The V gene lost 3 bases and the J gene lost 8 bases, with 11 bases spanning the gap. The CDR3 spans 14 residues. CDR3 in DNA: TGTGCCAGCAGTTTGAGGGGGAGCGATTCACCCCTCCACTTT. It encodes CASSLRGSDSPLHF.

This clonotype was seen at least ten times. In nucleotides, the CDR3 is TGTGCCAGCAGTTTGTGGGGGGGGGCGCTTCAGTACGAGCAGTACTTC. The encoded protein is CASSLWGGALQYEQYF. This chain uses TRBV28 with TRBJ2-7; the D gene is possibly TRBD2 (7 bases). Trimming removed 3 bases at V and 4 bases at J, with 19 bases between. This CDR3 region has 16 residues. Germline assignment: CDR1 MDHEN and CDR2 SYDVKM.